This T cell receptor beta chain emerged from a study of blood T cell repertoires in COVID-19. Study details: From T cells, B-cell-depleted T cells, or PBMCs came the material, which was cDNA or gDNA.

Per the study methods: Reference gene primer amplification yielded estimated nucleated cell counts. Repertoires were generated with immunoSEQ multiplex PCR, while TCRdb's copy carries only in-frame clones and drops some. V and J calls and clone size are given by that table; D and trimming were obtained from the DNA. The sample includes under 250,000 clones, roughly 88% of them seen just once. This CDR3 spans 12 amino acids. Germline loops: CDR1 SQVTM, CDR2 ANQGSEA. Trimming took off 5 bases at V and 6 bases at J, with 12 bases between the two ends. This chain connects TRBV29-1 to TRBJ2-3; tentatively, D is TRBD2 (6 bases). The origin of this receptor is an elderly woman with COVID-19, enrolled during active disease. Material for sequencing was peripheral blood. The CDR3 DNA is TGCAGCGTTAACCTGAGCGGGGATACGCAGTATTTT. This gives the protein CSVNLSGDTQYF.